The 5 T cell receptor beta chains listed next were all sequenced from one sample in a study of OX40 agonist ivuxolimab in advanced cancers. The protocol used for the library was the immunoSEQ multiplex PCR assay. This immuneACCESS table, as held by TCRdb, lists in-frame sequences with V and J called but not all clones. Of the missing ones, under half trace to an unresolved V gene in checked studies; the others have no known cause. In this sample the table shows approximately 60,000 clones, around 89% of which occur a single time. The top ten clonotypes cover more than 13% of the sample. Here the sequenced sample was CD4+ or CD8+ T cells sorted from blood, taken in a trial of the OX40 agonist ivuxolimab. Receptor source: an adult with an advanced solid tumor such as melanoma, head and neck, liver or kidney cancer.

The CDR3 sequence is CASSSRLSGASSYNEQFF. CDR3 in DNA: TGTGCCAGCAGTTCAAGACTAAGCGGGGCTAGCTCCTACAATGAGCAGTTCTTC. The gene calls are TRBV28 and TRBJ2-1; 7 bases agree with TRBD2. The CDR3 consists of 18 residues. The trim removed 4 bases at V and 0 bases at J, leaving 12 bases unmatched. The V gene's germline CDR1 is MDHEN and CDR2 SYDVKM.

CDR3 nucleotide sequence: TGTGCCAGCAGTGAAGGGACCGATTACGAGCAGTACTTC. The encoded protein is CASSEGTDYEQYF. The V call is TRBV6-1, the J call TRBJ2-7; the D is unclear. V dropped 1 base and J dropped 4 bases, with 8 bases sitting between them. The CDR3 has 13 amino acids. Germline CDR1 MNHNS, CDR2 SASEGT.

The chain recombines TRBV27 with TRBJ2-1; TRBD2 might be the D (5 bases). There are 14 residues in the CDR3. Trimming stripped 3 bases from V and 7 bases from J, with 13 bases between. CDR1 and CDR2 from the germline V gene are MNHEY and SMNVEV (reference sequence). CDR3 loop: CASSFPARENEQFF. CDR3 in DNA: TGTGCCAGCAGTTTCCCGGCGAGGGAGAATGAGCAGTTCTTC.

This rearrangement joins TRBV10-2 to TRBJ2-2; D gene unclear. Trimming took off 1 base at V and 0 bases at J, with 3 bases between the two ends. This CDR3 contains 14 residues. Germline CDR1 is WSHSY and CDR2 is SAAADI. The CDR3 nucleotides read TGCGCCAGCAGTGAGTTTACGAACACCGGGGAGCTGTTTTTT. It encodes CASSEFTNTGELFF.

This chain uses TRBV6-4 with TRBJ2-3; no clear D. Between the trimmed V and J ends, which lost 0 bases and 2 bases, there was a span of 6 bases. The CDR3 length is 14 residues. The germline V gene encodes CDR1 MRHNA and CDR2 SNTAGT. CDR3 DNA: TGTGCCAGCAGTGACTCTCCCAACACAGATACGCAGTATTTT. Protein sequence: CASSDSPNTDTQYF.